This TCR beta chain was profiled in a study of blood T cell repertoires in COVID-19. Study background: The United States, Italy and Spain were the sources of the acute and convalescent COVID-19 samples.

Using immunoSEQ multiplex PCR, the repertoire was profiled, and TCRdb retains in-frame clones only, with some absent. The sample records 150,000 to 200,000 clones, around 79% being singletons. The CDR3 is 15 residues long. The J segment lost 4 bases and the V segment lost 4 bases, leaving 4 bases of the junction unmatched. The V gene's germline CDR1 is SGHTS and CDR2 YDEGEE. This clonotype was obtained from a woman between 40 and 50 years old with COVID-19, enrolled during active disease. The chain has TRBV5-8 and TRBJ1-3; the match to TRBD1 covers 11 bases. The sample was peripheral blood. The CDR3 here is CASSAGQGAGNTIYF. DNA for the CDR3: TGTGCCAGCAGCGCAGGACAGGGGGCAGGAAACACCATATATTTT.